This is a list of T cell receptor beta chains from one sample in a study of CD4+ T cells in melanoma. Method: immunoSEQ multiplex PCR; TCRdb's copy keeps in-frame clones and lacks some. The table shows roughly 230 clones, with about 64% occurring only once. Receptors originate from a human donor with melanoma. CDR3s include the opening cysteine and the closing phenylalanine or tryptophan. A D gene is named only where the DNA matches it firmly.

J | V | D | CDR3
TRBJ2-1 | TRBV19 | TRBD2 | CASTLTGGSTYNEQFF
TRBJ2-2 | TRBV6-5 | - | CASRTGFMNTGELFF